Shown below are 26 T cell receptor beta chains from a single sample sequenced in a study of cytotoxic CD8 clonotypes in ibrutinib-treated CLL. Sequenced by immunoSEQ multiplex PCR; TCRdb stores in-frame clones only, minus some. The sample records about 270,000 clones, around 76% being singletons. The sample was PBMCs, taken at disease progression, from a patient treated with ibrutinib. These receptor sequences come from a human donor with chronic lymphocytic leukemia.

The rearrangement links TRBV4-2 to TRBJ2-3; D gene uncertain. CDR1 and CDR2 from the germline V gene are LGHNA and YNFKEQ. CDR3 length: 18 residues. Trimming removed 1 base at V and 5 bases at J, with 22 bases between. Written as DNA, the CDR3 is TGTGCCAGCAGCCAAGTCACACTTGCCGGTAAGGGCGGAGATACGCAGTATTTT. Its translation: CASSQVTLAGKGGDTQYF.

The chain recombines TRBV15 with TRBJ2-2, with D maybe TRBD1 (6 bases). This CDR3 spans 14 amino acids. V lost 4 bases, J lost 7 bases, and 13 bases lay in between. The germline CDR1 and CDR2 sequences are LNHNV and YYDKDF (reference sequence). DNA of the CDR3: TGTGCCACCAGCAAGCAGGGGTCTGGCGGGGAGCTGTTTTTT. It translates to CATSKQGSGGELFF.

The chain uses TRBV7-2 and TRBJ2-7, with no clear D. The CDR3 length is 16 residues. V gave up 1 base and J gave up 0 bases, with 13 bases separating them. Germline values: CDR1 SGHTA, CDR2 FQGNSA. The DNA for the CDR3 is TGTGCCAGCAGCTTAGGGCCACCCAAGGTCTCCTACGAGCAGTACTTC. Translated, it gives CASSLGPPKVSYEQYF.

The V call is TRBV5-5, the J call TRBJ1-1, with a tentative D call TRBD1 (5 bases). This CDR3 is 12 amino acids long. Germline loops: CDR1 SGHKS, CDR2 YYEKEE (reference sequence). The V and J ends lost 0 bases and 12 bases respectively, with 12 bases between them. CDR3 sequence (DNA): TGTGCCAGCAGCTTGGTACGGGGGGATTCTTTCTTT. Protein: CASSLVRGDSFF.

This clone has only a few counts. The chain couples TRBV27 to TRBJ1-2; possibly TRBD1 for D (5 bases). Trimming shortened V by 3 bases and J by 0 bases, and 8 bases separated the two germline ends. The length of the CDR3 is 14 residues. Germline V gives CDR1 MNHEY, CDR2 SMNVEV (reference sequence). For the CDR3, the DNA is TGTGCCAGCAGTTTTAAGGGGACTAACTATGGCTACACCTTC. Translated: CASSFKGTNYGYTF.

This chain links TRBV6-1 with TRBJ1-1, with 9 bases identical to TRBD1. The J segment lost 11 bases and the V segment lost 6 bases, leaving 16 bases of the junction unmatched. CDR1 and CDR2 (germline): MNHNS, SASEGT. The CDR3 has 15 amino acids. The CDR3 reads CASSRTYRDREIAFF. The CDR3 DNA reads TGTGCCAGCAGCCGAACGTACCGGGACAGGGAGATCGCTTTCTTT.

This sequence joins TRBV6-6 and TRBJ2-7; 8 nucleotides agree with TRBD2. The junction had 3 bases not matched to a gene; V was cut back by 0 bases and J by 2 bases. CDR1 is MNHNY, CDR2 SVGAGI, per germline (reference sequence). This CDR3 contains 15 residues. The CDR3 DNA follows: TGTGCCAGCAGTTACTCGGCGGGGGGAGCCTACGAGCAGTACTTC. This translates into CASSYSAGGAYEQYF.

The chain carries TRBV7-2 and TRBJ2-2, with D unresolved. Germline CDR1 SGHTA, CDR2 FQGNSA. The CDR3 runs to 16 residues. The V end was cut by 5 bases, the J end by 5 bases, with 18 bases between. The CDR3 sequence is CASSPVSHLWTGELFF. The CDR3, as DNA: TGTGCCAGCAGCCCCGTTAGCCATCTGTGGACCGGGGAGCTGTTTTTT.

This clone was detected once. The rearrangement joins TRBV7-2 to TRBJ2-3, with 9 bases lining up with TRBD2. The germline V gene has CDR1 SGHTA and CDR2 FQGNSA. The CDR3 spans 16 residues. V was pared by 0 bases and J by 3 bases, with 4 bases of the junction left unmatched. This CDR3 reads CASSLAWLAGTDTQYF. The CDR3 DNA is TGTGCCAGCAGCTTAGCGTGGCTAGCGGGGACAGATACGCAGTATTTT.

V usage is TRBV30 and J usage is TRBJ1-1, with D hard to call. The length of the CDR3 is 12 residues. Germline V gives CDR1 GTSNPN, CDR2 SVGIG (reference sequence). CDR3 bases: TGTGCTTACAGCGGGTCGAACACTGAAGCTTTCTTT. Translation gives CAYSGSNTEAFF.

V usage is TRBV5-1 and J usage is TRBJ2-2; 8 nucleotides line up with TRBD2. Germline trimming cut 0 bases from V and 3 bases from J; bases unmatched to any gene: 7. Germline loops: CDR1 SGHRS, CDR2 YFSETQ. The CDR3 loop spans 17 amino acids. The CDR3, as DNA: TGCGCCAGCAGCTTGGCTGGCGGGGGGTTGGACACCGGGGAGCTGTTTTTT. This sequence encodes CASSLAGGGLDTGELFF.

This clone was found a few times. The V gene is TRBV10-3, the J gene TRBJ1-2, with D unresolved. Per germline, CDR1 ENHRY and CDR2 SYGVKD. Trimming shortened V by 6 bases and J by 2 bases, and 7 bases separated the two germline ends. CDR3 size: 12 residues. This chain's CDR3 is CAISPGNYGYTF. The CDR3 DNA reads as TGTGCCATCAGCCCGGGGAACTATGGCTACACCTTC.

This clone came up a few times. CDR3 sequence reads: CASSIGGHGYTF. The CDR3 coding sequence is TGTGCCAGTAGTATCGGTGGGCATGGCTACACCTTC. This chain connects TRBV19 to TRBJ1-2; no definite D call. CDR3 length: 12 amino acids. V was pared by 3 bases and J by 6 bases, with 8 bases between. Germline V gene lookup returns CDR1 LNHDA and CDR2 SQIVND (reference sequence).

This clone has a handful of counts. The chain recombines TRBV2 with TRBJ2-3; D is unresolved. The CDR3 sequence is 16 residues long. The germline CDR1 and CDR2 sequences are SNHLY and FYNNEI. Trimming removed 2 bases at V and 2 bases at J, with 14 bases between. CDR3 region: CASSETGKFTTDTQYF. DNA for the CDR3: TGTGCCAGCAGTGAAACTGGGAAGTTTACCACAGATACGCAGTATTTT.

V is TRBV2 and J is TRBJ2-7; TRBD1 matches 9 bases. In germline, CDR1 is SNHLY, CDR2 FYNNEI. The CDR3 totals 13 residues. The ends lost 11 bases at V and 2 bases at J; junction bases unmatched: 7. CDR3 protein: CALRRQGAYEQYF. The DNA for the CDR3 is TGTGCCCTCCGGAGACAGGGGGCCTACGAGCAGTACTTC.

In the case of this clone: This sequence may be a read error, since a much larger clone differs from it by one base. The chain combines TRBV9 with TRBJ1-1; D gene unclear. V lost 0 bases and J 1 base, leaving 4 bases between the germline ends. This CDR3 contains 13 residues. The germline CDR1 and CDR2 sequences are SGDLS and YYNGEE. CDR3 DNA: TGTGCCAGCAGCGTAGGGTGGAACACTGAAGCTTTCTTT. It specifies CASSVGWNTEAFF.

The V call is TRBV2, the J call TRBJ2-5, with D uncertain. The CDR3 has 15 residues. Germline-derived CDR1 and CDR2 are SNHLY and FYNNEI. V lost 6 bases and J 5 bases, leaving 19 bases between the germline ends. The DNA for the CDR3 is TGTGCCAGCAGCTCTCCCCGATCCCTGAGCGAGACCCAGTACTTC. Translating gives CASSSPRSLSETQYF. Full variable domain (missing parts from reference TRBV2 and TRBJ2-5): EPEVTQTPSHQVTQMGQEVILRCVPISNHLYFYWYRQILGQKVEFLVSFYNNEISEKSEIFDDQFSVERPDGSNFTLKIRSTKLEDSAMYFCASSSPRSLSETQYFGPGTRLLVL.

The rearrangement joins TRBV6-5 to TRBJ1-1; TRBD1 might be the D (5 bases). This CDR3 comprises 16 residues. Trimming left V 0 bases short and J 0 bases short, with 11 bases between. CDR1 MNHEY and CDR2 SVGAGI come from the germline V gene. The CDR3 DNA is TGTGCCAGCAGTTACTCGGGGGGGTGGGTGAACACTGAAGCTTTCTTT. Translation: CASSYSGGWVNTEAFF.

V and J are TRBV4-1 and TRBJ2-7; the D gene is possibly TRBD1 (6 bases). The germline V and J ends were trimmed by 0 bases and 3 bases, with 18 bases remaining between them. There are 17 residues in the CDR3. Germline V gene data show CDR1 as MGHRA and CDR2 as YSYEKL. CDR3 loop: CASSQDLLGQRGYEQYF. In DNA form, the CDR3 reads TGCGCCAGCAGCCAAGATCTCCTCGGACAGAGGGGCTACGAGCAGTACTTC.

Only a few counts were recorded for this clone. The rearrangement links TRBV19 to TRBJ2-5; TRBD2 aligns across 10 bases. Germline V gene lookup returns CDR1 LNHDA and CDR2 SQIVND (reference sequence). This CDR3 contains 14 residues. V was pared by 8 bases and J by 5 bases, with 8 bases of the junction left unmatched. The chain's CDR3 is CASREAGGRETQYF. The CDR3 coding sequence is TGTGCCAGTCGAGAAGCGGGGGGGCGCGAGACCCAGTACTTC.

The genes are TRBV9 and TRBJ1-2; no firm D call. With 0 bases removed from V and 9 bases from J, the gap between germline ends came to 12 bases. The CDR3 runs to 13 residues. The germline V gene encodes CDR1 SGDLS and CDR2 YYNGEE. CDR3 DNA sequence: TGTGCCAGCAGCGTAGAAGTCGGGTCGCGCTACACCTTC. Its translation is CASSVEVGSRYTF.

This clone was observed a few times. The V and J genes are TRBV28 and TRBJ1-5, with D hard to call. With 3 bases removed from V and 1 base from J, the gap between germline ends came to 7 bases. The CDR3 spans 14 residues. The V gene's germline CDR1 is MDHEN and CDR2 SYDVKM. CDR3 amino acids: CASSFGVSNQPQHF. In nucleotides, the CDR3 is TGTGCCAGCAGTTTTGGGGTAAGCAATCAGCCCCAGCATTTT.

The chain recombines TRBV29-1 with TRBJ1-1; 8 nucleotides line up with TRBD1. V lost 5 bases, J lost 3 bases, and 8 bases stayed unmatched. Germline CDR1 reads SQVTM; CDR2 reads ANQGSEA. The CDR3 length is 14 residues. CDR3 loop: CSVRLQGADTEAFF. CDR3 bases: TGCAGCGTTAGGCTCCAGGGGGCGGACACTGAAGCTTTCTTT.

This sequence joins TRBV2 and TRBJ1-1; 9 bases match TRBD1. The CDR3 covers 13 residues. With 6 bases clipped from V and 4 bases from J, the junction kept 3 bases outside the gene matches. Germline CDR1 reads SNHLY; CDR2 reads FYNNEI. Written as DNA, the CDR3 is TGTGCCAGCAGGGAGACAGGGGGCACTGAAGCTTTCTTT. Its translation is CASRETGGTEAFF.

This rearrangement joins TRBV19 to TRBJ2-5, with 7 positions matching TRBD2. This CDR3 region has 15 residues. Germline values: CDR1 LNHDA, CDR2 SQIVND (reference sequence). Unmatched junction bases numbered 6, after V lost 5 bases and J lost 0 bases. CDR3 coding DNA: TGTGCCAGTAGTCTAAGGGGAGGGGACCAAGAGACCCAGTACTTC. Residues: CASSLRGGDQETQYF.

This clone was seen just once. The chain couples TRBV5-1 to TRBJ2-7, with D perhaps matching TRBD1 (6 bases). Trimming shortened V by 5 bases and J by 0 bases, and 6 bases separated the two germline ends. This CDR3 spans 12 amino acids. The germline V gene encodes CDR1 SGHRS and CDR2 YFSETQ. DNA of the CDR3: TGCGCCAGCAGGGACAGCTCCTACGAGCAGTACTTC. Amino acid sequence: CASRDSSYEQYF.